This T cell receptor delta chain comes out of a study of γδ T cells in repeated Plasmodium falciparum infection. At the level of the study: Malian samples came from no-transmission periods or across acute febrile malaria episodes. General study findings and limits: Repeated controlled infections reportedly drove waves of new clonotype selection in Vdelta2-negative, mostly Vdelta1+, gammadelta repertoires. Over time and infection, Vgamma9/Vdelta2+ repertoires remained highly stable and polyclonal.

This CDR3 is built from 20 residues. Germline-derived CDR1 and CDR2 are GEAIGNYY and EKD. This clone was seen repeatedly, ten times or more. What it recognizes is unknown. This sequence is one base from a far larger clone and is likely a read error. The same CDR3 arises from other DNA sequences in this sample as well. TCRdb fed the multiplex PCR reads to CATT. Among around 49,000 delta-chain clones listed, roughly 2% were seen once. Gammadelta T cells were flow-sorted from PBMC into Vgamma9/Vdelta2+ and Vdelta2-negative populations for bulk analysis. The V gene was identified as TRDV2, while no J gene was called; TRDD3, the table's D call, was not compared with the DNA. Sequenced: gamma-delta T cells from blood. This receptor was obtained from a pool of human donors (malaria-infected and uninfected, not separated). The CDR3 here is CACDGVPPSGGPDYTDKLIF. CDR3 DNA sequence: TGTGCCTGTGATGGAGTGCCCCCCTCTGGGGGACCCGACTACACCGATAAACTTATCTTT.